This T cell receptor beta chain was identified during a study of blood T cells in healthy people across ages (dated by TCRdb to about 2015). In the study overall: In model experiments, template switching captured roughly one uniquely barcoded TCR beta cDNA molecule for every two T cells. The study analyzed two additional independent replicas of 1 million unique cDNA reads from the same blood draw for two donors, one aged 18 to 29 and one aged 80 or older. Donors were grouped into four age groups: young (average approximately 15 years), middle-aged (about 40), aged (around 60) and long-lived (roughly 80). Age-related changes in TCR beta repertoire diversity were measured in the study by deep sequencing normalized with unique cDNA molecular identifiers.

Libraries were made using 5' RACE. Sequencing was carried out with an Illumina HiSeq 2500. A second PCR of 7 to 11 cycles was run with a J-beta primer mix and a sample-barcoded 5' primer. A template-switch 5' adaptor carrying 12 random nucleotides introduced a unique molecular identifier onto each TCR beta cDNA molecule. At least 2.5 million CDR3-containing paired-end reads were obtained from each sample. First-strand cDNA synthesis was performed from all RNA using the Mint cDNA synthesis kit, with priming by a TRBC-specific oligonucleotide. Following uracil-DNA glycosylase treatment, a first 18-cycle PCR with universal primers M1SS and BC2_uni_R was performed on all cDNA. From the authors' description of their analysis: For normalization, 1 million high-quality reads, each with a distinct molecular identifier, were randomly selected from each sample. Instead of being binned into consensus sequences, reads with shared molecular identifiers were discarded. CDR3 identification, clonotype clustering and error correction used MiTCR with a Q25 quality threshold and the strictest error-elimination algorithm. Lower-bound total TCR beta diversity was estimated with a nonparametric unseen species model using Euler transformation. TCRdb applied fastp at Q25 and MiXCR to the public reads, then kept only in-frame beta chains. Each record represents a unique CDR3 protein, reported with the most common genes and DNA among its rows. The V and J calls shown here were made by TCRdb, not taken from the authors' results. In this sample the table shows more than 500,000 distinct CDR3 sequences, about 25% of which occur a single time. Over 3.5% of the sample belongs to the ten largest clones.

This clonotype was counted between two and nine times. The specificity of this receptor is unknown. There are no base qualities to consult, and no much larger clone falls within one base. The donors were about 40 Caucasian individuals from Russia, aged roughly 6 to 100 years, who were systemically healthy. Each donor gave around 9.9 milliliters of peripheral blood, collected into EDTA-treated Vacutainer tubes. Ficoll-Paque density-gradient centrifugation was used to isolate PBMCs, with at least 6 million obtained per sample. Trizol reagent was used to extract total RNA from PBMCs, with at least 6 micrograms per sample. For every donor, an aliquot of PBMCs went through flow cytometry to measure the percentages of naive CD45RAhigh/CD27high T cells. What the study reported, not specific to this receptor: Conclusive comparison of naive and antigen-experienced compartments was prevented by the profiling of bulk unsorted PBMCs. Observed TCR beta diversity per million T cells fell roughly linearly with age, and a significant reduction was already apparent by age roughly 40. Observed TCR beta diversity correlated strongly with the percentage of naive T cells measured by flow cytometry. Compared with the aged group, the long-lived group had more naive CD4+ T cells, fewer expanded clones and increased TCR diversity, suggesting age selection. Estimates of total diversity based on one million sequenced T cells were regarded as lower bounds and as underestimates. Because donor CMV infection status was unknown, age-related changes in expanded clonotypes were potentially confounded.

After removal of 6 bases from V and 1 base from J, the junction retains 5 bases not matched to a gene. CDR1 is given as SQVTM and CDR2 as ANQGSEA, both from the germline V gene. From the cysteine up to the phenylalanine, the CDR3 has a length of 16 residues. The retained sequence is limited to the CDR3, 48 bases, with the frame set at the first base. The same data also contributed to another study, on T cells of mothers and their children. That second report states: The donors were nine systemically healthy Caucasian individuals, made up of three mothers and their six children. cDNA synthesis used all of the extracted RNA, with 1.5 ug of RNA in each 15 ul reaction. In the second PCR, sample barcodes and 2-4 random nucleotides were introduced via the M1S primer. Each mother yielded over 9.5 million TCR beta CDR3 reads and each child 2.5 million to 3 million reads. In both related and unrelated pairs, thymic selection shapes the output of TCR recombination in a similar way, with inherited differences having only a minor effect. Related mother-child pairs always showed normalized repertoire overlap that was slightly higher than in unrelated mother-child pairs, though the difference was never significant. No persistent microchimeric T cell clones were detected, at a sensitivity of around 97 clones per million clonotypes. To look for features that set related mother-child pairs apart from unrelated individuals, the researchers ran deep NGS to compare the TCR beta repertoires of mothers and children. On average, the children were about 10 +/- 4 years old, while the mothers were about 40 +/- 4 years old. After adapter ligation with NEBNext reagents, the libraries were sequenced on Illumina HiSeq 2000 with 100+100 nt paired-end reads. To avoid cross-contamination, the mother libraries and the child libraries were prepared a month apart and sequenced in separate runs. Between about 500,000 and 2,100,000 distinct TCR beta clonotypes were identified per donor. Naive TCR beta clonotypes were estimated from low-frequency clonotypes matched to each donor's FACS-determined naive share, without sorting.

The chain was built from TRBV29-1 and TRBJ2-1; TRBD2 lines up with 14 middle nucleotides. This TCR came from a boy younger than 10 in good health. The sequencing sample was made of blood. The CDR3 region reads CSVGLAGVGSYNEQFF. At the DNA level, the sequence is TGCAGCGTGGGACTAGCGGGAGTAGGGTCCTACAATGAGCAGTTCTTC.